The present entry profiles one T cell receptor (beta chain) with its context. As yet, its antigen is unknown. Vbeta (60) and Jbeta (13) primers were used in the PCR. Only in-frame clones appear in the TCRdb table, and some are missing; sequencing was by immunoSEQ multiplex PCR. The data show around 130,000 clones, with 70% to 75% seen just once and less than 2.5% held by the top ten. This record comes from a study of cytomegalovirus exposure and HLA in healthy donors. Study overall: There were roughly 110 million unique TCR beta sequences, drawn from approximately 190 million T cells, in an earlier analysis. Across about 400 genotyped donors, roughly 80% landed in the Caucasian-associated ancestry cluster.

The study, taken as a whole, reports: Productive status was seen about 87% or about 30% of the time for most TCR beta V segments in an earlier analysis. A later analysis linked 15,000 to 20,000 TCR beta sequences to HLA alleles at 0.05 false discovery rate.

Germline V gene data show CDR1 as SNHLY and CDR2 as FYNNEI. The CDR3 has 15 amino acids. Trimming at V came to 7 bases and at J to 0 bases, leaving 5 bases not matched to a gene. The V and J genes are TRBV2 and TRBJ2-4, with TRBD1 matching 8 bases. The sequence derives from a woman aged 40 to 50 in good health and CMV-seropositive. Sequenced input: PBMCs. The CDR3 region is CASNGQGLAKNIQYF. For the CDR3, the DNA is TGTGCCAGCAACGGACAGGGCCTAGCCAAAAACATTCAGTACTTC. Combining the CDR3 with reference TRBV2 and TRBJ2-4 gives the whole variable domain EPEVTQTPSHQVTQMGQEVILRCVPISNHLYFYWYRQILGQKVEFLVSFYNNEISEKSEIFDDQFSVERPDGSNFTLKIRSTKLEDSAMYFCASNGQGLAKNIQYFGAGTRLSVL.